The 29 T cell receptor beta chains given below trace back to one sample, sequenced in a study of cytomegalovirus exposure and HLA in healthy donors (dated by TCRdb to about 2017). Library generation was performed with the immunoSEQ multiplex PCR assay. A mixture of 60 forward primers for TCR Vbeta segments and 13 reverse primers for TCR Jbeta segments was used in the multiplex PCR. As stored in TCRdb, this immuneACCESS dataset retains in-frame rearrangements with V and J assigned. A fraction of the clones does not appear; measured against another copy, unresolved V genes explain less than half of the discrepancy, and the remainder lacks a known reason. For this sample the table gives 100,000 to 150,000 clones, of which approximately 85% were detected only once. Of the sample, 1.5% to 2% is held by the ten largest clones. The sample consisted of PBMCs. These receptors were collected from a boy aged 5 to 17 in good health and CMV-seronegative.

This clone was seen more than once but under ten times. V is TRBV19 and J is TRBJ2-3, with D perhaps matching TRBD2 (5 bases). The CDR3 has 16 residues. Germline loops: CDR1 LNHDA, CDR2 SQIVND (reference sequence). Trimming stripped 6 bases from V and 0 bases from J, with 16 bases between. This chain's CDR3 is CASSRERAASTDTQYF. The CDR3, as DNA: TGTGCCAGTAGCCGTGAGAGAGCGGCTAGCACAGATACGCAGTATTTT.

The CDR3 DNA follows: TGTGCCAGCAGCGAAAGCCTAATAGAGACTGGACAGGGGACCTATGGCTACACCTTC. Its protein product is CASSESLIETGQGTYGYTF. This chain connects TRBV9 to TRBJ1-2; 9 nucleotides align to TRBD1. This CDR3 spans 19 amino acids. CDR1 is SGDLS, CDR2 YYNGEE, per germline. V was clipped by 3 bases and J by 4 bases; unmatched bases: 19. Looking up the rest from reference TRBV9 and TRBJ1-2 gives the full variable domain: DSGVTQTPKHLITATGQRVTLRCSPRSGDLSVYWYQQSLDQGLQFLIQYYNGEERAKGNILERFSAQQFPDLHSELNLSSLELGDSALYFCASSESLIETGQGTYGYTFGSGTRLTVV.

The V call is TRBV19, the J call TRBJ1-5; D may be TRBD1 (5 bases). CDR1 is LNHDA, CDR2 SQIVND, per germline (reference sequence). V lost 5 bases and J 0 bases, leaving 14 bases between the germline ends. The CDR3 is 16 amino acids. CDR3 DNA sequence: TGTGCCAGTAGTCCTCTTTGGACAAATAGCAATCAGCCCCAGCATTTT. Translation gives CASSPLWTNSNQPQHF.

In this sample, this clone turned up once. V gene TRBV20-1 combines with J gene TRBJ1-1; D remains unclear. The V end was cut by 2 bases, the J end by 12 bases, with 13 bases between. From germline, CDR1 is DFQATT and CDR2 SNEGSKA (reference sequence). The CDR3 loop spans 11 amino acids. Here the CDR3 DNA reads TGCAGTGCTAGATTAACCCGAGTGACTTTCTTT. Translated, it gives CSARLTRVTFF.

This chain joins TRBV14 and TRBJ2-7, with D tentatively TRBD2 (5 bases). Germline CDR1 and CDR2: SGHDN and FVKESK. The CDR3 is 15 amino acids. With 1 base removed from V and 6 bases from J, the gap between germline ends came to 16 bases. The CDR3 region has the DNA TGTGCCAGCAGCCAAGTAGGAGGAAATAGGAGCGAGCAGTACTTC. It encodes CASSQVGGNRSEQYF.

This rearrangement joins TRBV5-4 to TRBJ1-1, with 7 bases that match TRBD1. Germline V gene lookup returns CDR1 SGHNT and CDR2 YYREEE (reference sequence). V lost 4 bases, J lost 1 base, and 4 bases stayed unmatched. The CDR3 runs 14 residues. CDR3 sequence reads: CASSQGQQNTEAFF. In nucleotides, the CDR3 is TGTGCCAGCAGCCAGGGACAGCAGAACACTGAAGCTTTCTTT.

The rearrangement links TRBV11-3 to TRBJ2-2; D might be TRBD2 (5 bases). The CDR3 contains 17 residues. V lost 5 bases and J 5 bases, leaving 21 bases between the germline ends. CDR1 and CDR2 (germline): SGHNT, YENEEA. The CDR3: CASSPRGNGPRTGELFF. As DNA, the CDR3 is TGTGCCAGCAGCCCAAGAGGGAATGGCCCGAGGACCGGGGAGCTGTTTTTT.

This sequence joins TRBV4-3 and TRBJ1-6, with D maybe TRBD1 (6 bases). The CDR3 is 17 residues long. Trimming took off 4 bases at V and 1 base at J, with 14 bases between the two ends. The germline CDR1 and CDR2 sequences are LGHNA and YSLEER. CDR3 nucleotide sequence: TGCGCCAGCAGCCGATCCGGGACACCTTCCTATAATTCACCCCTCCACTTT. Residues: CASSRSGTPSYNSPLHF.

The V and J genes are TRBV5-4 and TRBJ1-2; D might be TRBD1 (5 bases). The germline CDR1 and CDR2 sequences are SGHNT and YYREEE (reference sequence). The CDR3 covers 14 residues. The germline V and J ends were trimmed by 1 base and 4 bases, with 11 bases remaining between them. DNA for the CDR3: TGTGCCAGCAGCTTGAAACAGGCGGCCTATGGCTACACCTTC. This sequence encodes CASSLKQAAYGYTF. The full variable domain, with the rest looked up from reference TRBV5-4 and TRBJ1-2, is ETGVTQSPTHLIKTRGQQVTLRCSSQSGHNTVSWYQQALGQGPQFIFQYYREEENGRGNFPPRFSGLQFPNYSSELNVNALELDDSALYLCASSLKQAAYGYTFGSGTRLTVV.

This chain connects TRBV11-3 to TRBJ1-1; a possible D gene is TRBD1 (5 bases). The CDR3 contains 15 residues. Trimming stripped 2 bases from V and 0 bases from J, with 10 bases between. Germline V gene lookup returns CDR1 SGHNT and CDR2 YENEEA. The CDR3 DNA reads TGTGCCAGCAGCTTACCAGGGCGGATGAACACTGAAGCTTTCTTT. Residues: CASSLPGRMNTEAFF. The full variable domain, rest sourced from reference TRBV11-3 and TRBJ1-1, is EAGVVQSPRYKIIEKKQPVAFWCNPISGHNTLYWYLQNLGQGPELLIRYENEEAVDDSQLPKDRFSAERLKGVDSTLKIQPAELGDSAVYLCASSLPGRMNTEAFFGQGTRLTVV.

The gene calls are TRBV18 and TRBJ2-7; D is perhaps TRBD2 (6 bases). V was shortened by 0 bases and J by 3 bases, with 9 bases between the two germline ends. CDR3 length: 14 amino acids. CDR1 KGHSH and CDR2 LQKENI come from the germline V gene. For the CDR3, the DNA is TGTGCCAGCTCACCACCGGGACTTGGCTACGAGCAGTACTTC. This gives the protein CASSPPGLGYEQYF.

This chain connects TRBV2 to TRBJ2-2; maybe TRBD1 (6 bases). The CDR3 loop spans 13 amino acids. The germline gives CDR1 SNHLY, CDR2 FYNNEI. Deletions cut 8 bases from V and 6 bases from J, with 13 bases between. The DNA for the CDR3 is TGTGCCAGCCAGGGGAGATCGGCCGGGGAGCTGTTTTTT. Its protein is CASQGRSAGELFF.

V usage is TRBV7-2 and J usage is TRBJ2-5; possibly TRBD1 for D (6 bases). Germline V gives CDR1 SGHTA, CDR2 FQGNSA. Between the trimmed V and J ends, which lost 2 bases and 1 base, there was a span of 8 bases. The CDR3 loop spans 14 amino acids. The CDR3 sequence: CASSLLGAQETQYF. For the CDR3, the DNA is TGTGCCAGCAGCTTATTGGGGGCCCAAGAGACCCAGTACTTC.

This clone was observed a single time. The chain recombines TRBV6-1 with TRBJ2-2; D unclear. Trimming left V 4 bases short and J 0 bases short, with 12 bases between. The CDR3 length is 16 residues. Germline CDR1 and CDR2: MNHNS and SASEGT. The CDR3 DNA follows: TGTGCCAGCAGTGGCCGCCGGGTAGCGAACACCGGGGAGCTGTTTTTT. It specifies CASSGRRVANTGELFF.

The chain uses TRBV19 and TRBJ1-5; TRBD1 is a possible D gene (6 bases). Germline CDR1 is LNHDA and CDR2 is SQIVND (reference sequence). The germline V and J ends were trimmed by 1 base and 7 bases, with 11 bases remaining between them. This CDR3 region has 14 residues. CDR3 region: CASSIARGYQPQHF. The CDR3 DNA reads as TGTGCCAGTAGTATAGCCAGGGGCTACCAGCCCCAGCATTTT.

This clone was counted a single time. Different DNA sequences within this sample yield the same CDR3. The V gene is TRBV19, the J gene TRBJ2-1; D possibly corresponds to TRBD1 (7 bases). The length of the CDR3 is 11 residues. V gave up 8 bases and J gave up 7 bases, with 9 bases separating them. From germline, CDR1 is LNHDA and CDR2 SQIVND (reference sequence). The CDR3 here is CASSGGNEQFF. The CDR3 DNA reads TGTGCCAGTTCAGGGGGGAATGAGCAGTTCTTC.

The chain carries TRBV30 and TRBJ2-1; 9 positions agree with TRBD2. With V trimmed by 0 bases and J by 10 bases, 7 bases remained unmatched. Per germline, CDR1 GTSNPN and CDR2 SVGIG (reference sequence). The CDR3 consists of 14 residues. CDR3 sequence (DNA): TGTGCCTGGAGTGTAAGTCAGCTAGCGGGGGAGCAGTTCTTC. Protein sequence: CAWSVSQLAGEQFF.

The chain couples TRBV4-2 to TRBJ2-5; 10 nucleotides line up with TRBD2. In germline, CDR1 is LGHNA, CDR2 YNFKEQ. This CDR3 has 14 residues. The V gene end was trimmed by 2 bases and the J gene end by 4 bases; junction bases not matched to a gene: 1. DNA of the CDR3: TGTGCCAGCAGCCAAATAGCGGGGGGAGAGACCCAGTACTTC. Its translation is CASSQIAGGETQYF.

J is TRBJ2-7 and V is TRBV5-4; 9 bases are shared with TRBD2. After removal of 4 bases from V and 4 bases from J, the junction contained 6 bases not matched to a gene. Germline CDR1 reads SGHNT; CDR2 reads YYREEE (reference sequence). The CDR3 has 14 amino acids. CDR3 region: CASSQSGGLYEQYF. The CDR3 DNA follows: TGTGCCAGCAGCCAGAGCGGGGGGCTATACGAGCAGTACTTC.

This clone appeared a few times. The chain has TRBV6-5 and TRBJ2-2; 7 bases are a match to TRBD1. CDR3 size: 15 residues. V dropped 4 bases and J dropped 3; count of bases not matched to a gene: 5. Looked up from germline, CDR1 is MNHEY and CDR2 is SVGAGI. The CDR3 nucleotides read TGTGCCAGCAGTTTGACAGGGTGGGACACCGGGGAGCTGTTTTTT. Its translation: CASSLTGWDTGELFF.

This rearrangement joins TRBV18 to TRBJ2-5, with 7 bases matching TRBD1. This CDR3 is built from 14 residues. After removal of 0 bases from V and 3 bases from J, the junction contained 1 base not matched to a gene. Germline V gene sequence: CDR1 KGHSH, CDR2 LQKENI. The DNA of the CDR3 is TGTGCCAGCTCACCACCGACAGGGAAAGAGACCCAGTACTTC. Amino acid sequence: CASSPPTGKETQYF.

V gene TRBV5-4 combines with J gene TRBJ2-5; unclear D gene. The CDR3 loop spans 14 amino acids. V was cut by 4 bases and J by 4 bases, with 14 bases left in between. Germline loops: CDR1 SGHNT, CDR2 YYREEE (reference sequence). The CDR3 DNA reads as TGTGCCAGCAGCCCAGCGTTGGTGTCAGAGACCCAGTACTTC. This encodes CASSPALVSETQYF.

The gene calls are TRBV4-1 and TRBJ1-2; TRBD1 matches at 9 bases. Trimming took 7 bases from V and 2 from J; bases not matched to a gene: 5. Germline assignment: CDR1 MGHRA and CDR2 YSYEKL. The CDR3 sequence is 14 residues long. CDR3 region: CASKGTGFNYGYTF. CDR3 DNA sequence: TGCGCCAGCAAGGGGACAGGGTTCAACTATGGCTACACCTTC.

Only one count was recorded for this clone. The CDR3 DNA reads TGTGCCAGCAGTGGACGGACAGGGCCCGGGGAGCTGTTTTTT. It encodes CASSGRTGPGELFF. The V and J genes are TRBV25-1 and TRBJ2-2; 8 bases are a match to TRBD1. The ends lost 4 bases at V and 6 bases at J; junction bases unmatched: 4. Germline assignment: CDR1 MGHDK and CDR2 SYGVNS. CDR3 length equals 14 residues.

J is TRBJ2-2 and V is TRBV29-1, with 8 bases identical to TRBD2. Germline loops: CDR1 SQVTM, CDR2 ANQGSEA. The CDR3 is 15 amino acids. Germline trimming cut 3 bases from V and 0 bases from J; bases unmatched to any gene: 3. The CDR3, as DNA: TGCAGCGTTGAGGTGGGACTAGCGAACACCGGGGAGCTGTTTTTT. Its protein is CSVEVGLANTGELFF.

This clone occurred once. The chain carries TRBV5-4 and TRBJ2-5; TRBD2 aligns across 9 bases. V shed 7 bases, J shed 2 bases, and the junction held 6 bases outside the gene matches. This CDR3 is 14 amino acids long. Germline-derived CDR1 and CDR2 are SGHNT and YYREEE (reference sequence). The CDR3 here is CASRIAGEQETQYF. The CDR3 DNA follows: TGTGCCAGCCGAATAGCGGGGGAACAAGAGACCCAGTACTTC.

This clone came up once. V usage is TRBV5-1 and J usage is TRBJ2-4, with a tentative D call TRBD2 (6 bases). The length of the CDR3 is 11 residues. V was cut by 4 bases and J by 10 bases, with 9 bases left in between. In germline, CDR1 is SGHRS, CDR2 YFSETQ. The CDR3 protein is CASSLEGIQYF. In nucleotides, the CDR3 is TGCGCCAGCAGCCTGGAGGGGATTCAGTACTTC.

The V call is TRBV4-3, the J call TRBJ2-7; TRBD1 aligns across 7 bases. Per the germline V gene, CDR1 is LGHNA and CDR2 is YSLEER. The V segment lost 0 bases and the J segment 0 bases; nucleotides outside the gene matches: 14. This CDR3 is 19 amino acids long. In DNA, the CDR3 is TGCGCCAGCAGCCAAGATTGGTCCCAAGGGGACAGCTTCTCCTACGAGCAGTACTTC. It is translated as CASSQDWSQGDSFSYEQYF.

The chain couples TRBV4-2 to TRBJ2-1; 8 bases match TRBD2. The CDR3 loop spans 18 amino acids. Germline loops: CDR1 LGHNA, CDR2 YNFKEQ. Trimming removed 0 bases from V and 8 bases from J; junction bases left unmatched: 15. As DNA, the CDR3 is TGTGCCAGCAGCCAAGATCTAGTTGGCGGGGGGTTGACGGATGAGCAGTTCTTC. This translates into CASSQDLVGGGLTDEQFF.